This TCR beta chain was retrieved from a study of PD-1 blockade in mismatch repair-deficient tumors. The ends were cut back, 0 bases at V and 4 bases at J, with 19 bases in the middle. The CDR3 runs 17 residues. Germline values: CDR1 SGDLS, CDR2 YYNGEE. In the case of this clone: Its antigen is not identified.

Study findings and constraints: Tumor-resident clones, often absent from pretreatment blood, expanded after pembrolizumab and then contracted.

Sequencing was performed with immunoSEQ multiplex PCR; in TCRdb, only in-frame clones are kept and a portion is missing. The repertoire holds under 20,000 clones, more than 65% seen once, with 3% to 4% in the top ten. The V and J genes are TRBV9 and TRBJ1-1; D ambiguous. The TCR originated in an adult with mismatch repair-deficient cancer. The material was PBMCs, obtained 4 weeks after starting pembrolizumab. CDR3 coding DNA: TGTGCCAGCAGCGTAGATATTTCTTACAGCCGGTCCACTGAAGCTTTCTTT. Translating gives CASSVDISYSRSTEAFF.